These T cell receptor beta chains were read from a single sample in a study of cytomegalovirus exposure and HLA in healthy donors. Clones were sequenced by immunoSEQ multiplex PCR, and TCRdb holds only the in-frame ones, with some missing. The sample holds over 100,000 clones, 81% seen once. The source material was PBMCs. These receptor sequences come from a woman aged 25 to 39 in good health and CMV-seronegative. CDR3s include the opening cysteine and the closing phenylalanine or tryptophan. A D gene is named only where the DNA matches it firmly.

>TRBJ2-3|TRBV5-1|TRBD2
CASSLTTSGRGSDTQYF
TGCGCCAGCAGCTTAACGACTAGCGGGAGGGGGTCAGATACGCAGTATTTT
>TRBJ1-1|TRBV7-2|.
CASSLDRDTEAFF
TGTGCCAGCAGCTTAGACAGGGACACTGAAGCTTTCTTT
>TRBJ1-1|TRBV28|.
CASSLVAGLGTEAFF
TGTGCCAGCAGTTTAGTTGCGGGGCTGGGCACTGAAGCTTTCTTT
>TRBJ2-2|TRBV7-9|TRBD1
CASSLRQGTGELFF
TGTGCCAGCAGCTTGCGACAGGGGACCGGGGAGCTGTTTTTT
>TRBJ2-7|TRBV5-1|TRBD1
CASSLSGQPYEQYF
TGCGCCAGCAGCTTATCGGGACAGCCCTACGAGCAGTACTTC
>TRBJ2-1|TRBV7-9|.
CASSLSGEQFF
TGTGCCAGCAGCTTATCGGGTGAGCAGTTCTTC
>TRBJ2-7|TRBV29-1|TRBD1
CSVSLDRGEQYF
TGCAGCGTTTCCCTAGACAGGGGCGAGCAGTACTTC
>TRBJ1-5|TRBV5-1|.
CASSLEGGNQPQHF
TGCGCCAGCAGCTTGGAGGGGGGCAATCAGCCCCAGCATTTT
>TRBJ2-7|TRBV4-2|TRBD2
CASSLRAGLAVTYEQYF
TGTGCCAGCAGCCTAAGGGCTGGACTAGCGGTAACCTACGAGCAGTACTTC
>TRBJ1-5|TRBV10-3|.
CAISESFQGEETYSNQPQHF
TGTGCCATCAGTGAGTCGTTTCAAGGGGAAGAAACATATAGCAATCAGCCCCAGCATTTT
>TRBJ2-5|TRBV4-3|TRBD2
CASSQDLGEGRETQYF
TGCGCCAGCAGCCAAGATTTGGGGGAGGGCCGGGAGACCCAGTACTTC
>TRBJ1-2|TRBV19|.
CASSSRTDNAGGYTF
TGTGCCAGTAGTTCGAGAACAGATAATGCTGGTGGCTACACCTTC
>TRBJ2-2|TRBV7-9|.
CSSSGTTGGIIGVLFF
TGTTCCAGCAGCGGAACGACAGGTGGCATCATAGGCGTGCTGTTTTTT
>TRBJ2-1|TRBV25-1|.
CAVNSGTKGYNEQFF
TGTGCCGTAAACAGCGGGACAAAAGGGTACAATGAGCAGTTCTTC
>TRBJ1-2|TRBV29-1|.
CSSLGTREANYGYTF
TGCAGCTCCCTTGGGACACGAGAAGCTAACTATGGCTACACCTTC
>TRBJ1-2|TRBV11-2|.
CASSGVGYGYTF
TGTGCCAGCAGCGGAGTCGGGTATGGCTACACCTTC